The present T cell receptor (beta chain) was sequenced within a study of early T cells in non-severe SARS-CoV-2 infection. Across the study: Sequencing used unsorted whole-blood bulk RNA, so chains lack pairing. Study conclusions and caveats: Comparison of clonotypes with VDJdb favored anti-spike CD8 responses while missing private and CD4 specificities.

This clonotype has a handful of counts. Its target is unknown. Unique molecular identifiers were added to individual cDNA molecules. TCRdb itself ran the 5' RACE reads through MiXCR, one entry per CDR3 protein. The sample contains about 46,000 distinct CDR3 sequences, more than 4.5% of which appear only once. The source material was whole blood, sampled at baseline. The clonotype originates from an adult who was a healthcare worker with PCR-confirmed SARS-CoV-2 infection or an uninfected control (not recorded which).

The CDR3 DNA follows: TGTGCCAGCAGTTTAGCCAGCGGGGGCACCGGGGAGCTGTTTTTT. Translating it yields CASSLASGGTGELFF. V and J are TRBV28 and TRBJ2-2; TRBD2 aligns across 8 bases. The V gene's germline CDR1 is MDHEN and CDR2 SYDVKM. CDR3 length equals 15 residues. Losses at the gene ends were 2 bases for V and 4 bases for J; bases not matched to a gene: 3. The entire variable domain, with the rest obtained from reference TRBV28 and TRBJ2-2, is as follows: DVKVTQSSRYLVKRTGEKVFLECVQDMDHENMFWYRQDPGLGLRLIYFSYDVKMKEKGDIPEGYSVSREKKERFSLILESASTNQTSMYLCASSLASGGTGELFFGEGSRLTVL.